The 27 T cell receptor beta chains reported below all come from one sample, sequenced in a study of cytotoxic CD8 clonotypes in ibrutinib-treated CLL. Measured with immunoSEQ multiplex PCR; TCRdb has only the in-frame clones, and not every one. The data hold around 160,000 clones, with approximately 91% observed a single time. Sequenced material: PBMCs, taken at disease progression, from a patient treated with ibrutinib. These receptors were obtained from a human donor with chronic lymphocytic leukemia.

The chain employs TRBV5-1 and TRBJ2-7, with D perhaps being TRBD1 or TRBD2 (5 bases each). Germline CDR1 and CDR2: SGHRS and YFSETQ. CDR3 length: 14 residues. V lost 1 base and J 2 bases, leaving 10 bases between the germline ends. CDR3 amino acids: CASSLLGVTYEQYF. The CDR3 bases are TGCGCCAGCAGCTTGTTGGGGGTCACCTACGAGCAGTACTTC.

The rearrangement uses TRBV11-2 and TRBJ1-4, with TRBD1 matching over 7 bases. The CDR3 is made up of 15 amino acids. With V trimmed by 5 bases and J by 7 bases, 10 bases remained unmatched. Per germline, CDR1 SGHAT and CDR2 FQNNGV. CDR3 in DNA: TGTGCCAGCAGCCCGAGTTACAGGGGAATTGAAAAACTGTTTTTT. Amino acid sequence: CASSPSYRGIEKLFF.

The CDR3 spells CASSLRQGILPGELFF. The CDR3, as DNA: TGTGCCAGCAGTTTAAGACAGGGAATACTTCCCGGGGAGCTGTTTTTT. V is TRBV28 and J is TRBJ2-2; TRBD1 matches at 7 bases. CDR1 and CDR2 from the germline V gene are MDHEN and SYDVKM. J was trimmed by 6 bases and V by 2 bases; bases with no gene match: 9. The CDR3 totals 16 residues. The entire variable domain, with the rest obtained from reference TRBV28 and TRBJ2-2, is as follows: DVKVTQSSRYLVKRTGEKVFLECVQDMDHENMFWYRQDPGLGLRLIYFSYDVKMKEKGDIPEGYSVSREKKERFSLILESASTNQTSMYLCASSLRQGILPGELFFGEGSRLTVL.

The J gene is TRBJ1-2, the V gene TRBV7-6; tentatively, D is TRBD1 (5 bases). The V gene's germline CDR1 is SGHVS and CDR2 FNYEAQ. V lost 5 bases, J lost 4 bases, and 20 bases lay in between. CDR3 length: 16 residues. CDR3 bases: TGTGCCAGCAGCCTAAGGGGCGGCCTGCCCAGCTATGGCTACACCTTC. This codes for CASSLRGGLPSYGYTF.

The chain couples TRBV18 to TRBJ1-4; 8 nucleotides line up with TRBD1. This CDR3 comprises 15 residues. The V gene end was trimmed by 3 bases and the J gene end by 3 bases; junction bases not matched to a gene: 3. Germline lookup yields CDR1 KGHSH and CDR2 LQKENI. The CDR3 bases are TGTGCCAGCTCACCCGGACAGGGTTCTAATGAAAAACTGTTTTTT. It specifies CASSPGQGSNEKLFF. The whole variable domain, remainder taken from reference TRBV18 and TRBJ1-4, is NAGVMQNPRHLVRRRGQEARLRCSPMKGHSHVYWYRQLPEEGLKFMVYLQKENIIDESGMPKERFSAEFPKEGPSILRIQQVVRGDSAAYFCASSPGQGSNEKLFFGSGTQLSVL.

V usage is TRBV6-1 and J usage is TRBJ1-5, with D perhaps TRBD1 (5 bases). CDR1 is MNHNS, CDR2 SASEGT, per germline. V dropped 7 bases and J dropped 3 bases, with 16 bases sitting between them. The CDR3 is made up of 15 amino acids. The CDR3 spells CASTKTGTYNQPQHF. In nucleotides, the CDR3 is TGTGCCAGCACCAAAACCGGGACCTACAATCAGCCCCAGCATTTT.

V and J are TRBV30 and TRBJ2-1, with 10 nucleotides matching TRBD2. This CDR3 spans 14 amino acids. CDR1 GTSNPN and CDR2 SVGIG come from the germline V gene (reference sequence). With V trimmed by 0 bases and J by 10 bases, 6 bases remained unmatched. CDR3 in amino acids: CAWSVYLAGAEQFF. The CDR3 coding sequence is TGTGCCTGGAGTGTATACCTAGCGGGAGCAGAGCAGTTCTTC.

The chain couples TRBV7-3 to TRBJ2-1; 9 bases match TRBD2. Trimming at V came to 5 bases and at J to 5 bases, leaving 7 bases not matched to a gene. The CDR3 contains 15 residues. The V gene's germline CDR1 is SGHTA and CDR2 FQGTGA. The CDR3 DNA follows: TGTGCCAGCAGCCATCTAGCGGGGAACAACAATGAGCAGTTCTTC. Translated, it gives CASSHLAGNNNEQFF.

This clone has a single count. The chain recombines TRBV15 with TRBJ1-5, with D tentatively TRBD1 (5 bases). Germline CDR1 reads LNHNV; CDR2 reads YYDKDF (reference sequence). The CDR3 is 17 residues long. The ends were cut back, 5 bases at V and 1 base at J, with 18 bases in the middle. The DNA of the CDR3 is TGTGCCACCAGCCGCGCGGCGGGACGGTTAAGCAATCAGCCCCAGCATTTT. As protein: CATSRAAGRLSNQPQHF.

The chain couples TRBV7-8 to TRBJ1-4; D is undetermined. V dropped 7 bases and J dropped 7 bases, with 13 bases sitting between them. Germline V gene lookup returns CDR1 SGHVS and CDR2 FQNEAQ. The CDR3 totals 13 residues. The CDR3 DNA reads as TGTGCCAGCAACCTTCTTTATGGTGAAAAACTGTTTTTT. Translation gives CASNLLYGEKLFF.

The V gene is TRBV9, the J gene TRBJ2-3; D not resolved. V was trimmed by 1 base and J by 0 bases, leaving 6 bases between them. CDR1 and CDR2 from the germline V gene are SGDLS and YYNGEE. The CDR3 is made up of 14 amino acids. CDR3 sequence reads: CASSVTSSTDTQYF. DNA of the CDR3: TGTGCCAGCAGCGTAACCTCTAGCACAGATACGCAGTATTTT.

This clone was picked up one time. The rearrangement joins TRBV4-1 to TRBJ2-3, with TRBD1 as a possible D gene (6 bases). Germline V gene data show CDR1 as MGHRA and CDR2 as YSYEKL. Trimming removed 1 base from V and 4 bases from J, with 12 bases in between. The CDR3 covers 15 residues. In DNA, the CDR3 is TGCGCCAGCAGCCAAGGACAGGTCTTCGCAGATACGCAGTATTTT. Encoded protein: CASSQGQVFADTQYF.

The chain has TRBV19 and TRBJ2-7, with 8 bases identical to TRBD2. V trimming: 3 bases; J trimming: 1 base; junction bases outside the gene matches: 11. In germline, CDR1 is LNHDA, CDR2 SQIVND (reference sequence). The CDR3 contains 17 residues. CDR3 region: CASSMRYTAGASYEQYF. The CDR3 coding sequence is TGTGCCAGTAGTATGCGGTATACAGCGGGAGCATCCTACGAGCAGTACTTC.

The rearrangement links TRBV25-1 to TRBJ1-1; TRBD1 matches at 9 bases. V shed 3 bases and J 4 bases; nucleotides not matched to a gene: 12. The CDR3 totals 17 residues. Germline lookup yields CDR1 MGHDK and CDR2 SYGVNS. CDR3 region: CASSDLPQGAFGTEAFF. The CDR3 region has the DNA TGTGCCAGCAGTGATCTCCCACAGGGGGCTTTCGGCACTGAAGCTTTCTTT.

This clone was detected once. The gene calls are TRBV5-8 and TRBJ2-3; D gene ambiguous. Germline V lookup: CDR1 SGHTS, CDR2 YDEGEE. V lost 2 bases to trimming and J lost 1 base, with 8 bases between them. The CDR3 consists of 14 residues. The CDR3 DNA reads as TGTGCCAGCAGCTTTGGATACCGCACAGATACGCAGTATTTT. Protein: CASSFGYRTDTQYF.

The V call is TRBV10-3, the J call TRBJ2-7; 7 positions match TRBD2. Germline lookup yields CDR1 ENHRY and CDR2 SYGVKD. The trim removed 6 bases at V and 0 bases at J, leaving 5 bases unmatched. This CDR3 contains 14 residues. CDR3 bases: TGTGCCATCAGCCTCGGGGGGAGCTCCTACGAGCAGTACTTC. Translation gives CAISLGGSSYEQYF.

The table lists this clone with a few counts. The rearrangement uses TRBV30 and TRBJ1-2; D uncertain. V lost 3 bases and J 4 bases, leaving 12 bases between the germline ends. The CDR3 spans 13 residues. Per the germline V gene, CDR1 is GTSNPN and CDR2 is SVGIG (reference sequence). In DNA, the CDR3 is TGTGCCTGGAGCCGAGACCTAAGCTATGGCTACACCTTC. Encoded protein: CAWSRDLSYGYTF.

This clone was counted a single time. CDR3 residues: CASSLLIGQGLNEQFF. CDR3 bases: TGTGCCAGCAGCTTACTAATCGGACAGGGCTTGAATGAGCAGTTCTTC. This chain connects TRBV7-9 to TRBJ2-1; 8 bases match TRBD1. Germline V gives CDR1 SEHNR, CDR2 FQNEAQ (reference sequence). The CDR3 spans 16 residues. After removal of 2 bases from V and 7 bases from J, the junction contained 10 bases not matched to a gene.

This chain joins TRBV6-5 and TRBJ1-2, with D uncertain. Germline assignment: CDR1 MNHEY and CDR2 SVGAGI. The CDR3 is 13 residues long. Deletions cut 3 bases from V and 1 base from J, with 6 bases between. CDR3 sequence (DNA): TGTGCCAGCAGTTATTCCGTTAACTATGGCTACACCTTC. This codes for CASSYSVNYGYTF.

As DNA, the CDR3 is TGTGCCAGCAGTAAAAGGACTAGCGGGGGTTACGAGCAGTACTTC. It specifies CASSKRTSGGYEQYF. The chain is built from TRBV2 and TRBJ2-7; 13 nucleotides match TRBD2. The CDR3 extends over 15 amino acids. The J segment lost 4 bases and the V segment lost 5 bases, leaving 5 bases of the junction unmatched. The germline gives CDR1 SNHLY, CDR2 FYNNEI.

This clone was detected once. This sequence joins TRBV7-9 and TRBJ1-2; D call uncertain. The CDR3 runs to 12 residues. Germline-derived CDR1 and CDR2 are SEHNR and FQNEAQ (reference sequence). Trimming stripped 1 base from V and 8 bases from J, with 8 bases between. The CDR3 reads CASSLEYYGYTF. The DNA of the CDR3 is TGTGCCAGCAGCTTAGAGTATTACGGCTACACCTTC.

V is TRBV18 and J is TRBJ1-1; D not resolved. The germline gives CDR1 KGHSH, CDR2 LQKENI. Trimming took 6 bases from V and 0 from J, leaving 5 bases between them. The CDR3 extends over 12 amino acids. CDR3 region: CASSGVNTEAFF. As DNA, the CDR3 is TGTGCCAGCTCCGGGGTGAACACTGAAGCTTTCTTT.

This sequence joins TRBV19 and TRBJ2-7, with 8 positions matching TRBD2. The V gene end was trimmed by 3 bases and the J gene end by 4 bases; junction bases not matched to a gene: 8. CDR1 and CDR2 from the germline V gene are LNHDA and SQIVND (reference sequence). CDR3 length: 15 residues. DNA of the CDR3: TGTGCCAGTAGTATCAAAGCGGGAGAAGTTTACGAGCAGTACTTC. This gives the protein CASSIKAGEVYEQYF.

The CDR3 region is CASSPSGRGGDTQYF. The CDR3 DNA reads as TGTGCCAGCAGCCCTAGCGGGAGAGGTGGGGATACGCAGTATTTT. The chain carries TRBV13 and TRBJ2-3; 10 bases are a match to TRBD2. Trimming cost V 5 bases and J 6 bases; bases outside gene matches: 8. CDR1 PRHDT and CDR2 FYEKMQ come from the germline V gene (reference sequence). The CDR3 length is 15 residues.

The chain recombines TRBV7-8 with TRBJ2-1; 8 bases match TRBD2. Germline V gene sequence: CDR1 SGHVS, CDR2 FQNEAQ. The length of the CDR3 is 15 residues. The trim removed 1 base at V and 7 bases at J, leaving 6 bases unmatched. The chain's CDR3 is CASSLVSSGRNEQFF. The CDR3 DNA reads TGTGCCAGCAGCTTAGTTAGCAGCGGGAGAAATGAGCAGTTCTTC.

The CDR3 nucleotides read TGTGCCAGCCGGACGGAGGGCGGACCAAACTACGAGCAGTACTTC. The encoded protein is CASRTEGGPNYEQYF. V and J are TRBV6-6 and TRBJ2-7; D is possibly TRBD2 (6 bases). This CDR3 spans 15 amino acids. With 8 bases removed from V and 3 bases from J, the gap between germline ends came to 20 bases. CDR1 MNHNY and CDR2 SVGAGI come from the germline V gene (reference sequence).

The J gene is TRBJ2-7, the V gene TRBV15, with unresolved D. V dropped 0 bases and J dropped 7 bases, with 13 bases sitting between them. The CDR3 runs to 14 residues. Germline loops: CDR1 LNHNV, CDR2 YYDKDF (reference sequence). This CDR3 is CATSREVTGYEQYF. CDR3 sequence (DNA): TGTGCCACCAGCAGAGAGGTGACTGGGTATGAGCAGTACTTC.